The present T cell receptor (beta chain) was sequenced within a study of early T cells in non-severe SARS-CoV-2 infection. Study outcomes and limitations: Matching against VDJdb likely underestimated virus-specific expansions, favoring anti-spike CD8.

The sample holds a few counts of this clonotype. Its target is unknown. An end of the junction does not agree with germline; a read error may underlie this. Germline V gives CDR1 SSHAT, CDR2 FNYEAQ (reference sequence). The CDR3 contains 14 residues. Each cDNA molecule carried a unique molecular identifier. TCRdb recomputed calls from the 5' RACE reads with MiXCR, one row per CDR3 protein. The table lists about 56,000 distinct CDR3 sequences, roughly a tenth of them singletons, with roughly 6% in the top ten. Material: whole blood. The sequence derives from an adult who was a healthcare worker with PCR-confirmed SARS-CoV-2 infection or an uninfected control (not recorded which). This chain joins TRBV7-7 and TRBJ1-3; 7 bases are a match to TRBD1. CDR3 amino acids: CASSLGGLGNTIYF. CDR3 coding DNA: TGTGCTAGCAGCTTAGGGGGCCTCGGAAACACCATATATTTT. Variable domain in full (rest from reference TRBV7-7 and TRBJ1-3): GAGVSQSPRYKVTKRGQDVTLRCDPISSHATLYWYQQALGQGPEFLTYFNYEAQPDKSGLPSDRFSAERPEGSISTLTIQRTEQRDSAMYRCASSLGGLGNTIYFGEGSWLTVV.